This T cell receptor beta chain was identified in a study of response to subunit inactivated influenza vaccine. This clonotype was counted a few times. The antigen is unknown. The length of the CDR3 is 13 residues. The trim removed 6 bases at V and 6 bases at J, leaving 4 bases unmatched. The germline V gene has CDR1 MNHNY and CDR2 SVGAGI (reference sequence). Study-level results: T cells newly recruited by each seasonal influenza vaccination are few, the authors suggested.

TCRdb processed the RT-PCR reads anew with MiXCR; each CDR3 protein has one entry. Altogether 860,000 or so distinct CDR3 sequences are present, approximately 22% being singletons, with the ten largest covering around 9.6%. The TCR comes from a man aged 45-65 years who received an inactivated influenza vaccine. The chain is built from TRBV6-6 and TRBJ2-2; 7 nucleotides agree with TRBD1. Sequenced material: PBMCs from blood, taken 5 days after vaccination. As DNA, the CDR3 is TGTGCCAGCAGCAATGGACAGGCCGGGGAGCTGTTTTTT. It translates to CASSNGQAGELFF.